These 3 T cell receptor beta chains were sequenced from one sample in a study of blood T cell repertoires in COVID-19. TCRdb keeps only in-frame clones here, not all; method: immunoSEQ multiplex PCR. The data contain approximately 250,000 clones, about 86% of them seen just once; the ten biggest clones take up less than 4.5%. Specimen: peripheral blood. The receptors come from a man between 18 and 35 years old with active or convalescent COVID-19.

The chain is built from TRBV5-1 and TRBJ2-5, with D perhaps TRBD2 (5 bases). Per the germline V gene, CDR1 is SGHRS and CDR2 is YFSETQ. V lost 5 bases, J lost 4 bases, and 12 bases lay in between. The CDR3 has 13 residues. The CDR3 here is CASSPSLIETQYF. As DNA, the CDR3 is TGCGCCAGCAGTCCTAGCTTGATAGAGACCCAGTACTTC.

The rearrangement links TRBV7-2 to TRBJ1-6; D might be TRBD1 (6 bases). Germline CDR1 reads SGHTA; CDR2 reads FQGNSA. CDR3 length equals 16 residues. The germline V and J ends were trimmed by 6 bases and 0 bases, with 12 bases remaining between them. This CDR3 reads CASSIGQSSYNSPLHF. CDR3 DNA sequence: TGTGCCAGCAGTATCGGACAGAGCTCCTATAATTCACCCCTCCACTTT. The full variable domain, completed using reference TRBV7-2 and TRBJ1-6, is GAGVSQSPSNKVTEKGKDVELRCDPISGHTALYWYRQSLGQGLEFLIYFQGNSAPDKSGLPSDRFSAERTGGSVSTLTIQRTQQEDSAVYLCASSIGQSSYNSPLHFGNGTRLTVT.

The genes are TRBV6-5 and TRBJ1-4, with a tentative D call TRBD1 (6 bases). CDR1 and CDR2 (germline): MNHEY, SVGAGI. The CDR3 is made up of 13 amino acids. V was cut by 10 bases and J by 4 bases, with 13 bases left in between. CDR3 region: CATNRAFNEKLFF. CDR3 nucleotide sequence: TGTGCCACCAACAGGGCCTTTAATGAAAAACTGTTTTTT.